The source of this TCR beta chain is a study of blood T cell repertoires in COVID-19. Trimming left V 6 bases short and J 5 bases short, with 7 bases between. From germline, CDR1 is SGHDN and CDR2 FVKESK. The CDR3 is 11 residues long. TCRdb's table, derived via immunoSEQ multiplex PCR, lists solely in-frame clones and lacks some. The sample gives roughly 300,000 clones, about 90% of which show up once; approximately 0.99% is in the top ten. This sequence originates from a woman in her thirties who had recovered from COVID-19. The chain joins TRBV14 to TRBJ2-5; D possibly corresponds to TRBD1 (5 bases). Sequencing was carried out using PBMCs or T cells enriched from blood (not recorded which). Here the CDR3 reads CASSKGETQYF. CDR3 DNA: TGTGCCAGCAGTAAGGGGGAGACCCAGTACTTC.